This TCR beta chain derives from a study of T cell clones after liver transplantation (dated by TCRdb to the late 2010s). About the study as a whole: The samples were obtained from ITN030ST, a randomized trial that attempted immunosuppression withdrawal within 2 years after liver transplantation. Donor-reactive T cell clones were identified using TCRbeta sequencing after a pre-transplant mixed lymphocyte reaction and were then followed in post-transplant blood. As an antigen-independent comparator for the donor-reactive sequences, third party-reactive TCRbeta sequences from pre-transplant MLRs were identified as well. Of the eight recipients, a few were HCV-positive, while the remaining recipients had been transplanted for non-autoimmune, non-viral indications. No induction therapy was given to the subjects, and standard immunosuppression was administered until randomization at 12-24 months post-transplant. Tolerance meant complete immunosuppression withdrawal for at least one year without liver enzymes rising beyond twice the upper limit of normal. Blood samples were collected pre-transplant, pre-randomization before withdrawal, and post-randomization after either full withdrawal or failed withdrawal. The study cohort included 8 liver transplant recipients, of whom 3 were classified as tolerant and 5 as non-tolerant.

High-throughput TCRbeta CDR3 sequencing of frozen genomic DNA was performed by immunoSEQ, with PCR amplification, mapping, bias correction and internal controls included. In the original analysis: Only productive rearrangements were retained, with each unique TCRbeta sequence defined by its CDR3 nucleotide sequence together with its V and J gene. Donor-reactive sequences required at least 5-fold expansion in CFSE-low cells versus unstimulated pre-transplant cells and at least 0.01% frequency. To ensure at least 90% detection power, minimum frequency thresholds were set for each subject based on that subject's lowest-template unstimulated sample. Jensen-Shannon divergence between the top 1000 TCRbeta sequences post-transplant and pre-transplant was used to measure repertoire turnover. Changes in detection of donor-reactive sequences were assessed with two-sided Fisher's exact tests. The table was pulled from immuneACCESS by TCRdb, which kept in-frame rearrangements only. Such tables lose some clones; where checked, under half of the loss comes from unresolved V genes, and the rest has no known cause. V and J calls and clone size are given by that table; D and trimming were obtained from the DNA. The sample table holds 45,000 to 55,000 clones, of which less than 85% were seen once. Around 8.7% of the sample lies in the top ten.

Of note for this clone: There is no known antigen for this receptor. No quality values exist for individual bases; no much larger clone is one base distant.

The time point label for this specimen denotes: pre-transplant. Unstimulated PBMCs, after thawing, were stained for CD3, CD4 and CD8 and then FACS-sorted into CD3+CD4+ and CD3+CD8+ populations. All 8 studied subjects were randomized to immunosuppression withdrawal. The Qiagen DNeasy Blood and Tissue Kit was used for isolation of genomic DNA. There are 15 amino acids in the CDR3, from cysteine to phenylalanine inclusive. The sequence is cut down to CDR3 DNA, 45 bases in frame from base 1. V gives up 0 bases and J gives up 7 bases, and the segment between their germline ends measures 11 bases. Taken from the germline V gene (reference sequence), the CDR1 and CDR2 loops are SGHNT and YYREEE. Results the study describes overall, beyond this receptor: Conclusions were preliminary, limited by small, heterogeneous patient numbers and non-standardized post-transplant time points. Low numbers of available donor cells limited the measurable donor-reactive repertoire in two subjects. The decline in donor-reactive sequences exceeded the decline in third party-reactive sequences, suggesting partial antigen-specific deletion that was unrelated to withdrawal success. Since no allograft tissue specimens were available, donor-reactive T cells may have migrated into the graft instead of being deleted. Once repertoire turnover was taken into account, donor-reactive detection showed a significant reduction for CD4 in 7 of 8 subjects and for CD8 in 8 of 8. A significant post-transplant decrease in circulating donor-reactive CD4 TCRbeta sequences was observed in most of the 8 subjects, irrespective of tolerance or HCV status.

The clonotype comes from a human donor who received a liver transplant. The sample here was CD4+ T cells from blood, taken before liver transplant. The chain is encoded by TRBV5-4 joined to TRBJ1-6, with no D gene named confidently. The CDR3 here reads CASSLDPGGNSPLHF. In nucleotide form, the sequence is TGTGCCAGCAGCTTGGACCCGGGTGGCAATTCACCCCTCCACTTT.